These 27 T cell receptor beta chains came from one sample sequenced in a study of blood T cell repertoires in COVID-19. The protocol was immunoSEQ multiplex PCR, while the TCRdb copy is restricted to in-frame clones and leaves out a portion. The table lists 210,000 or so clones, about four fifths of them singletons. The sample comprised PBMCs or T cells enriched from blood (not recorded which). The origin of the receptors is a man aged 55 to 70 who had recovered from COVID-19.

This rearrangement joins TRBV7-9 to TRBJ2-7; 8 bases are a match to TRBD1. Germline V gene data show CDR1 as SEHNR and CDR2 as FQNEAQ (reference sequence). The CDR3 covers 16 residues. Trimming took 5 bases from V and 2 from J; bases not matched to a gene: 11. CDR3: CASSPNWGQVTYEQYF. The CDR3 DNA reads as TGTGCCAGCAGCCCAAATTGGGGACAGGTAACCTACGAGCAGTACTTC.

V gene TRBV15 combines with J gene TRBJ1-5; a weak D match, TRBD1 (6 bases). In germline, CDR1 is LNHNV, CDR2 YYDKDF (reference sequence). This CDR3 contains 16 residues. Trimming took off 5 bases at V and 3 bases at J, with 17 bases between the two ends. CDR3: CATSPRGGRINQPQHF. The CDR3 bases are TGTGCCACCAGCCCGCGGGGGGGCAGAATCAATCAGCCCCAGCATTTT.

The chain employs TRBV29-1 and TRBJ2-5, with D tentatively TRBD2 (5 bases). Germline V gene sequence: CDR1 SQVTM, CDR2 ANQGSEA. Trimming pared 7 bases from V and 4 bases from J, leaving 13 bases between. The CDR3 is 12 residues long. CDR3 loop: CSARREIETQYF. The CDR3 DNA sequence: TGCAGCGCGAGAAGGGAGATAGAGACCCAGTACTTC.

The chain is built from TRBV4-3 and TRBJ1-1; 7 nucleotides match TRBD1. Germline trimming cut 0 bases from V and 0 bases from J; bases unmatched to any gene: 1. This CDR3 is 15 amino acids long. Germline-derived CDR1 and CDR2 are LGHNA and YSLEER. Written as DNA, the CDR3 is TGCGCCAGCAGCCAAGATGACAGGGTGAACACTGAAGCTTTCTTT. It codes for CASSQDDRVNTEAFF.

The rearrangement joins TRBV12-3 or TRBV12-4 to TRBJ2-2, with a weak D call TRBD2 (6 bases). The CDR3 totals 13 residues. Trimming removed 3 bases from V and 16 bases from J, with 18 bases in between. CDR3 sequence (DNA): TGTGCCAGCAGTTTGGGGACTGCAGGGTCAGCGTTTTTT. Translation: CASSLGTAGSAFF.

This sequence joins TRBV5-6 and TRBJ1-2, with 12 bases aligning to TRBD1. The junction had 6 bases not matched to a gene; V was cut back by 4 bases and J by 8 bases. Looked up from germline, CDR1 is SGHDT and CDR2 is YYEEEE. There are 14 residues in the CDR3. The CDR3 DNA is TGTGCCAGCAGCCCGGGACAGGGGGCGAGAGGCTACACCTTC. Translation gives CASSPGQGARGYTF.

The CDR3 DNA follows: TGTGCCAGCTCAACGTTTCTTATCGGAGAGACCCAGTACTTC. Translation gives CASSTFLIGETQYF. V gene TRBV18 combines with J gene TRBJ2-5; no firm D call. The CDR3 consists of 14 residues. V lost 5 bases and J lost 4, with 14 bases in between. Germline V CDR1 and CDR2: KGHSH, LQKENI.

CDR3: CASSLAAVKRAEAFF. The CDR3 DNA reads TGCGCCAGCAGCTTGGCGGCAGTGAAGAGGGCTGAAGCTTTCTTT. The chain uses TRBV5-1 and TRBJ1-1; D unresolved. The V end was cut by 0 bases, the J end by 6 bases, with 15 bases between. CDR3 length equals 15 residues. In germline, CDR1 is SGHRS, CDR2 YFSETQ.

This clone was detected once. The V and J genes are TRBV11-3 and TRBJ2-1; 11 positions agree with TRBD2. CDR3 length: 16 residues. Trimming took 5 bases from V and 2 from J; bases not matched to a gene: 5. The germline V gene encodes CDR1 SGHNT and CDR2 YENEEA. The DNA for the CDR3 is TGTGCCAGCAGCCCTAGCGGGGGGCTGGCCTACAATGAGCAGTTCTTC. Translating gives CASSPSGGLAYNEQFF.

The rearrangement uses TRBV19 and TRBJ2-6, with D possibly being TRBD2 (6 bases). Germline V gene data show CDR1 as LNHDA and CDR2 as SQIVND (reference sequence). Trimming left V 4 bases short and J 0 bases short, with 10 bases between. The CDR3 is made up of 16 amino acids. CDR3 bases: TGTGCCAGTAGTAGGGACTCCCTCTCTGGGGCCAACGTCCTGACTTTC. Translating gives CASSRDSLSGANVLTF. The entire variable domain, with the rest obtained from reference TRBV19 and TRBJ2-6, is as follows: DGGITQSPKYLFRKEGQNVTLSCEQNLNHDAMYWYRQDPGQGLRLIYYSQIVNDFQKGDIAEGYSVSREKKESFPLTVTSAQKNPTAFYLCASSRDSLSGANVLTFGAGSRLTVL.

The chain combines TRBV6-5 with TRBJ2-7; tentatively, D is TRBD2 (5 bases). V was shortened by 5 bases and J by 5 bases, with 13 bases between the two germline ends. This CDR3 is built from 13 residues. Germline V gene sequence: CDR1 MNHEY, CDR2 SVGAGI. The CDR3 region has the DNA TGTGCCAGCAGTCCGGGCTGGGAGAACGAGCAGTACTTC. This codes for CASSPGWENEQYF.

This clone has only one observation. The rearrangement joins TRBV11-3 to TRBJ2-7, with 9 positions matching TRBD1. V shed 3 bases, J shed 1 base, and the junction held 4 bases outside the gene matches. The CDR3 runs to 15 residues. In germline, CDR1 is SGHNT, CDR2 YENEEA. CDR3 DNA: TGTGCCAGCAGCTTTAGGGGACAGGGATCCTACGAGCAGTACTTC. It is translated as CASSFRGQGSYEQYF.

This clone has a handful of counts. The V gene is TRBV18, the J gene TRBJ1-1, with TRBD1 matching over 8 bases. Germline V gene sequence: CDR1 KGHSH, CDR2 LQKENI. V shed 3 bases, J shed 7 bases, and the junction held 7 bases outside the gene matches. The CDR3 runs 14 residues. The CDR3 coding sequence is TGTGCCAGCTCACCCCCGGGACAGGCATTTGAAGCTTTCTTT. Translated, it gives CASSPPGQAFEAFF. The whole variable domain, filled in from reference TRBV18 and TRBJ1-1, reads NAGVMQNPRHLVRRRGQEARLRCSPMKGHSHVYWYRQLPEEGLKFMVYLQKENIIDESGMPKERFSAEFPKEGPSILRIQQVVRGDSAAYFCASSPPGQAFEAFFGQGTRLTVV.

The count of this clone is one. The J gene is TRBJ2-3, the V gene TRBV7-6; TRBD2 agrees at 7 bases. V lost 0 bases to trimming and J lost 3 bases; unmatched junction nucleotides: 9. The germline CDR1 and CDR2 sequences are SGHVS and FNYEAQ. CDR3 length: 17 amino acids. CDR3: CASSLALRGGQTDTQYF. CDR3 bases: TGTGCCAGCAGCTTAGCGCTACGGGGAGGGCAAACAGATACGCAGTATTTT.

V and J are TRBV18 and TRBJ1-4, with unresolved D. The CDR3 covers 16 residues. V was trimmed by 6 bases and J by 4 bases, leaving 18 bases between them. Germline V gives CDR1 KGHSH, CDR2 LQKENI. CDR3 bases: TGTGCCAGCTCGCCAAACTTGGACGGGAATAATGAAAAACTGTTTTTT. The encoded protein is CASSPNLDGNNEKLFF.

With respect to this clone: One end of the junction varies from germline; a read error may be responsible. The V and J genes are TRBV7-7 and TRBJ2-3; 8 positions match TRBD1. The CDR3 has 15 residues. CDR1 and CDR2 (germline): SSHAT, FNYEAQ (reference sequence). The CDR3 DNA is TGTGCTAGCAGCCAAGGACAGGGCAGGGCAGATACGCAGTATTTT. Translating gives CASSQGQGRADTQYF.

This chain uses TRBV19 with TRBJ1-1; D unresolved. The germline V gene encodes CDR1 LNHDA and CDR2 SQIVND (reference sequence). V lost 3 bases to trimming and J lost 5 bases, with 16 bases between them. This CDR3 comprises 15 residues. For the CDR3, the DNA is TGTGCCAGTAGTATCGATAGCTCCCCGAGGACTGAAGCTTTCTTT. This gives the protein CASSIDSSPRTEAFF.

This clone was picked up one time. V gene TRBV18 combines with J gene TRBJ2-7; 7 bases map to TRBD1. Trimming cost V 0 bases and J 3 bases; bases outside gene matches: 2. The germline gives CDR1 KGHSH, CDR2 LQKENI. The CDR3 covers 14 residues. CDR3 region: CASSPPNRGYEQYF. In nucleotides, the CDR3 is TGTGCCAGCTCACCACCGAACAGGGGCTACGAGCAGTACTTC. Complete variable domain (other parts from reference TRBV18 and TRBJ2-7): NAGVMQNPRHLVRRRGQEARLRCSPMKGHSHVYWYRQLPEEGLKFMVYLQKENIIDESGMPKERFSAEFPKEGPSILRIQQVVRGDSAAYFCASSPPNRGYEQYFGPGTRLTVT.

CDR3 in amino acids: CASTYGGSGQPQHF. Written as DNA, the CDR3 is TGTGCCAGTACCTATGGAGGCTCTGGTCAGCCCCAGCATTTT. The gene calls are TRBV19 and TRBJ1-5, with D hard to call. The CDR3 is 14 residues long. V was clipped by 7 bases and J by 6 bases, with 16 bases between them. In germline, CDR1 is LNHDA, CDR2 SQIVND (reference sequence).

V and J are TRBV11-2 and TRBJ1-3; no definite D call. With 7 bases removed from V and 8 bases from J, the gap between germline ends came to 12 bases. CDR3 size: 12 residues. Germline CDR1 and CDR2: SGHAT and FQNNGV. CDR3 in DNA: TGTGCCAGCAAAGCCGCCGGGTACACCATATATTTT. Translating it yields CASKAAGYTIYF.

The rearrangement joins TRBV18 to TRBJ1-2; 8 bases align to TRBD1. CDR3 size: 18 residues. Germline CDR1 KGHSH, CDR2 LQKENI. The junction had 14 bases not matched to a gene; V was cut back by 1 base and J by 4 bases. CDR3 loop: CASSPLGQGYVSSYGYTF. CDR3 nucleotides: TGTGCCAGCTCACCACTAGGACAGGGCTATGTATCTAGCTATGGCTACACCTTC.

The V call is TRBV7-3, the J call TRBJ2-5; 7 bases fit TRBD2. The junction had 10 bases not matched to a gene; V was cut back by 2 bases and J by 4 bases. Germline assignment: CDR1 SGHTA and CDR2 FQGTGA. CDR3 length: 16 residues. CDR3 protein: CASSLVGGGSPETQYF. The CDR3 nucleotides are TGTGCCAGCAGCTTAGTTGGGGGGGGATCGCCAGAGACCCAGTACTTC.

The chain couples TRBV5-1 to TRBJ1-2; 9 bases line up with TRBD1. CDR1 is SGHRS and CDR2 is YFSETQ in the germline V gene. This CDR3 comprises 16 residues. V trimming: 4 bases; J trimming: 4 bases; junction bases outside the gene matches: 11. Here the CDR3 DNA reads TGCGCCAGCAGCCCAACACAGGGGGCAGCCTTCTATGGCTACACCTTC. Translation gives CASSPTQGAAFYGYTF.

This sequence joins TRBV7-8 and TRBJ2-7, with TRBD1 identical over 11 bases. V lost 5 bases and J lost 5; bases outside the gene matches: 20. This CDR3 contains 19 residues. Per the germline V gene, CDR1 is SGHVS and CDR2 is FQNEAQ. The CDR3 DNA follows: TGTGCCAGCAGCCTAGGGGAAGCAAGGACAGGGGGCATACCCCACGAGCAGTACTTC. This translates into CASSLGEARTGGIPHEQYF. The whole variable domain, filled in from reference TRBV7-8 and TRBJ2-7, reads GAGVSQSPRYKVAKRGQDVALRCDPISGHVSLFWYQQALGQGPEFLTYFQNEAQLDKSGLPSDRFFAERPEGSVSTLKIQRTQQEDSAVYLCASSLGEARTGGIPHEQYFGPGTRLTVT.

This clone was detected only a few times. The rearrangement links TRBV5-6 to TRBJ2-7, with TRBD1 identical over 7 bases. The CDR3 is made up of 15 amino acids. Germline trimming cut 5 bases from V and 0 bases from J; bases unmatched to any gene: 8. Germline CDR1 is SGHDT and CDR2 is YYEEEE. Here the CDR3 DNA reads TGTGCCAGCAGTAACAGGGGCCAGAGCTCCTACGAGCAGTACTTC. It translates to CASSNRGQSSYEQYF.

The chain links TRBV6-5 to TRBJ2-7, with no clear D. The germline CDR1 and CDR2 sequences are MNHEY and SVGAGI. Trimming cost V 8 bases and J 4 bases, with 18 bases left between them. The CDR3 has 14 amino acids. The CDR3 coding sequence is TGTGCCAGCTTAATCTGGGCAGGCCCATACGAGCAGTACTTC. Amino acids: CASLIWAGPYEQYF.

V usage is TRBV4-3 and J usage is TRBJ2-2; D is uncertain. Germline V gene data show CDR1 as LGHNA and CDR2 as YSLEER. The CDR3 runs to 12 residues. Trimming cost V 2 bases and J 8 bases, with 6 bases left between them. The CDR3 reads CASSQRWGELFF. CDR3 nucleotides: TGCGCCAGCAGCCAACGGTGGGGGGAGCTGTTTTTT.